This T cell receptor beta chain stems from a study of T cell responses to AZD1222 COVID-19 vaccine. Study at large: Second-dose timings of about 4 or about 12 weeks were pooled. Study outcomes and limitations: In a largely white British group with more females than males, clonal diversity was possibly underestimated. Targeting of unmutated variant regions was reportedly seen in nearly half of spike-specific TCRs. With two AZD1222 doses given, Spike-specific TCR breadth and depth both rose.

Trimming cost V 1 base and J 5 bases, with 11 bases left between them. Germline V CDR1 and CDR2: LGHDT, YNNKEL (reference sequence). This CDR3 region has 14 residues. Data came from immunoSEQ multiplex PCR; TCRdb stores just in-frame clones and leaves some out. The repertoire has about 150,000 clones, 94% of them found once; the top ten carry about 1.3%. As concerns this clone: What it binds is unknown.

The V and J genes are TRBV3-1 (or the pseudogene TRBV3-2) and TRBJ1-1; maybe TRBD1 (6 bases). The sample was peripheral blood, taken on day 0 of AZD1222 vaccination. This TCR came from an adult in good health. The CDR3, as DNA: TGTGCCAGCAGCCAAGCAGGGGTGAGTACTGAAGCTTTCTTT. Protein: CASSQAGVSTEAFF.